This T cell receptor beta chain was identified during a study of T-cell memory formation after mild COVID-19. Background on the study: In these data, TCR clusters were largely donor specific. Study-level findings and limits: Among clones contracting day 15 to 85, CD4/CD8 was balanced, whereas later expanders leaned CD4+.

V was trimmed by 8 bases and J by 6 bases, leaving 15 bases between them. The CDR3 consists of 13 residues. Germline CDR1 is LGHNA and CDR2 is YSLEER. This clonotype has ten or more counts. Its antigen remains unknown. TCRdb recomputed calls from the 5' RACE reads with MiXCR, one row per CDR3 protein. The sample holds fewer than 350,000 distinct CDR3 sequences, 18% seen once. Sequenced sample: PBMCs or a T cell subset sorted from them (not recorded which). J is TRBJ2-3 and V is TRBV4-3, with D uncertain. This clonotype was obtained from a man aged 18 to 29 who had mild COVID-19 (a few samples of this study predate the infection). Cell type and time point are not known. In DNA form, the CDR3 reads TGCGCCAGCGCCGGTGCCCATCGGGATACGCAGTATTTT. This encodes CASAGAHRDTQYF.